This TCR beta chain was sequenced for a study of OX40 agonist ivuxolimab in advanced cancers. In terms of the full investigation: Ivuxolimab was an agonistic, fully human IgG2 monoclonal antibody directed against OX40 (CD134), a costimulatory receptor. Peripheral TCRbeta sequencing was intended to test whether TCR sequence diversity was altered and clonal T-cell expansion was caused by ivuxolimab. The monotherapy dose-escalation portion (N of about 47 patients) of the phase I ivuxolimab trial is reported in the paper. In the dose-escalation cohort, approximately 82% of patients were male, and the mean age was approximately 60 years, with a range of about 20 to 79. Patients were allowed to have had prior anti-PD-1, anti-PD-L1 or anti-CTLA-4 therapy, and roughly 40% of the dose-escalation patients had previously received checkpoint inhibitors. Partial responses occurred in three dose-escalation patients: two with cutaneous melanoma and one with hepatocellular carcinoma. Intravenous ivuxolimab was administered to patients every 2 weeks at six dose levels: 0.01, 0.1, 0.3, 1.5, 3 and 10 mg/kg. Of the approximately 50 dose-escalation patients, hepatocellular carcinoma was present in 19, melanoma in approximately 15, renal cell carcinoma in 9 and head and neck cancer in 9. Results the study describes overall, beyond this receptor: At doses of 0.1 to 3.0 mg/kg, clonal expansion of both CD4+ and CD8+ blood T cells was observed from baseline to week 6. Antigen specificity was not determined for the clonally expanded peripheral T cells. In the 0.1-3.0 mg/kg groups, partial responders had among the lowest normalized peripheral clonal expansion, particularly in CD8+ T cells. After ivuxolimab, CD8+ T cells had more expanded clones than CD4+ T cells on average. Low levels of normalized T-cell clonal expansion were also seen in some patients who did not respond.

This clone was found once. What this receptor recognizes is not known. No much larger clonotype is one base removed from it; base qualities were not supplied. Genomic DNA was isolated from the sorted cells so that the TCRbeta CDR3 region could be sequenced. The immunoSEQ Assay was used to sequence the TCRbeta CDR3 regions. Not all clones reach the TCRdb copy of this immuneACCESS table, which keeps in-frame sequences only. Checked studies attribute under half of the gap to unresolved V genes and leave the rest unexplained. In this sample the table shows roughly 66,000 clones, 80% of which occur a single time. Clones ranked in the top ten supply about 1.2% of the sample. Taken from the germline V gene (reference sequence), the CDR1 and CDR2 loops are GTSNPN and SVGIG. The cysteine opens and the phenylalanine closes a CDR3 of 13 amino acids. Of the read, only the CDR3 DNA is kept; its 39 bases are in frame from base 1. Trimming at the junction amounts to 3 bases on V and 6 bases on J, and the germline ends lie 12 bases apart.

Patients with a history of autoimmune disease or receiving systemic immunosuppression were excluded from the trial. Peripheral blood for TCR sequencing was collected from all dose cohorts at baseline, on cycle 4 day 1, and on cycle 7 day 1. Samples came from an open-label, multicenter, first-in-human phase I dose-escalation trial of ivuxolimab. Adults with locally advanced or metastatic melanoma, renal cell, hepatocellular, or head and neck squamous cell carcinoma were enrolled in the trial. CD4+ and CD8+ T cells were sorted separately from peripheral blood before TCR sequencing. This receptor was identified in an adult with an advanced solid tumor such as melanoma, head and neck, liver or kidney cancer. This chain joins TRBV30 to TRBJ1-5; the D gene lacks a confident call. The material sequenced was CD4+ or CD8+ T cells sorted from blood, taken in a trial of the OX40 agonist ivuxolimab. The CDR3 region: CAWSEGSSQPQHF. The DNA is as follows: TGTGCCTGGAGCGAGGGTTCGTCTCAGCCCCAGCATTTT.